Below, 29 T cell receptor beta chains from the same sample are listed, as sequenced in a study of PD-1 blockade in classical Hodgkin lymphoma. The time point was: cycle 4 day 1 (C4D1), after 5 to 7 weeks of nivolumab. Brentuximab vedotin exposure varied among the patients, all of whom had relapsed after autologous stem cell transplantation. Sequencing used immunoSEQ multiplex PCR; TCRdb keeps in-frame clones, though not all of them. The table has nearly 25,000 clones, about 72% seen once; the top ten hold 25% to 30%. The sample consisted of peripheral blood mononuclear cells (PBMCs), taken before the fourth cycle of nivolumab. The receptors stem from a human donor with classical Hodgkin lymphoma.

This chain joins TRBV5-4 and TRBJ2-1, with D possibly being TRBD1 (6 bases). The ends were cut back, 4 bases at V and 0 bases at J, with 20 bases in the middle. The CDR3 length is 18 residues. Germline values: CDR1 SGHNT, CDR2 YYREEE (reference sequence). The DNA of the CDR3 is TGTGCCAGCAGCCCCTTTGGTAGGGGGACGAGCTCCTACAATGAGCAGTTCTTC. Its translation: CASSPFGRGTSSYNEQFF.

The CDR3, as DNA: TGCGCCAGCAGCTTGTCGACGGGACAGGGGGTTGGAAATGAGCAGTTCTTC. It is translated as CASSLSTGQGVGNEQFF. The gene calls are TRBV5-1 and TRBJ2-1; 11 bases fit TRBD1. The CDR3 has 17 residues. V was pared by 1 base and J by 7 bases, with 10 bases of the junction left unmatched. Per germline, CDR1 SGHRS and CDR2 YFSETQ.

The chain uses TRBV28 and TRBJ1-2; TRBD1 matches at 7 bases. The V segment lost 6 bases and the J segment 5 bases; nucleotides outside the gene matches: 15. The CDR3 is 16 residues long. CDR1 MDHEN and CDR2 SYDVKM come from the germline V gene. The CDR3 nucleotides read TGTGCCAGCAGCCGGACAGGTACCTCGGGATGGTATGGCTACACCTTC. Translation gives CASSRTGTSGWYGYTF.

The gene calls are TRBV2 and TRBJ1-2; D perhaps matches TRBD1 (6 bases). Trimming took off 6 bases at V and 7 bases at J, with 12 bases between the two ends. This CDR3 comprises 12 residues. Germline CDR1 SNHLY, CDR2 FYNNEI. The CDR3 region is CASRNRDPGYTF. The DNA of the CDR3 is TGTGCCAGCAGAAACAGGGACCCTGGCTACACCTTC.

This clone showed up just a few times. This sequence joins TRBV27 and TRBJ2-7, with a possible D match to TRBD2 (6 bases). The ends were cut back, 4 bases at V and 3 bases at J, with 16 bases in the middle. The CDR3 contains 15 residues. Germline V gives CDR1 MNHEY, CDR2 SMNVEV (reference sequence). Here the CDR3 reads CASSWKGLGSYEQYF. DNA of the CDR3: TGTGCCAGCAGTTGGAAGGGACTGGGGAGCTACGAGCAGTACTTC.

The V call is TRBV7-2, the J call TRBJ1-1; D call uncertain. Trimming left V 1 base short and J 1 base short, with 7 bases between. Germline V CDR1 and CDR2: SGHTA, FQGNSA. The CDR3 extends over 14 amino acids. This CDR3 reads CASSLGTANTEAFF. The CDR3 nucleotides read TGTGCCAGCAGCTTAGGGACGGCGAACACTGAAGCTTTCTTT. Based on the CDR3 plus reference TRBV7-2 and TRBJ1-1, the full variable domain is GAGVSQSPSNKVTEKGKDVELRCDPISGHTALYWYRQSLGQGLEFLIYFQGNSAPDKSGLPSDRFSAERTGGSVSTLTIQRTQQEDSAVYLCASSLGTANTEAFFGQGTRLTVV.

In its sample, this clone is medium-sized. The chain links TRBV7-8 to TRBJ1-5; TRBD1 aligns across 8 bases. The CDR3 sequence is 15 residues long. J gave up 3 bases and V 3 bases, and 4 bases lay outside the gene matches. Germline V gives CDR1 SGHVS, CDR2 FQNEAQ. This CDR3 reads CASSFWTGNNQPQHF. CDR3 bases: TGTGCCAGCAGCTTCTGGACAGGGAACAATCAGCCCCAGCATTTT. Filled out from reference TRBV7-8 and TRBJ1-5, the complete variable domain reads GAGVSQSPRYKVAKRGQDVALRCDPISGHVSLFWYQQALGQGPEFLTYFQNEAQLDKSGLPSDRFFAERPEGSVSTLKIQRTQQEDSAVYLCASSFWTGNNQPQHFGDGTRLSIL.

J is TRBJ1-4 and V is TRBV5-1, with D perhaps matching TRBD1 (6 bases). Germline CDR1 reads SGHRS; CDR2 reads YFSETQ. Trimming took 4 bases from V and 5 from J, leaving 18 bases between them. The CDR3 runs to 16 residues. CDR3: CASSSISTGGNEKLFF. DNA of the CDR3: TGCGCCAGCAGCAGCATTTCGACAGGAGGGAATGAAAAACTGTTTTTT.

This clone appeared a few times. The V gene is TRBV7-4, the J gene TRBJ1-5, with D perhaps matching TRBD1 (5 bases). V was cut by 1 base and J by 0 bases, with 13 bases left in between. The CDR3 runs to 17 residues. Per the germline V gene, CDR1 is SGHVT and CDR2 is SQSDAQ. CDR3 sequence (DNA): TGTGCCAGCAGCTTAGGGCAGGGTGATTGTAGCAATCAGCCCCAGCATTTT. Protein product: CASSLGQGDCSNQPQHF.

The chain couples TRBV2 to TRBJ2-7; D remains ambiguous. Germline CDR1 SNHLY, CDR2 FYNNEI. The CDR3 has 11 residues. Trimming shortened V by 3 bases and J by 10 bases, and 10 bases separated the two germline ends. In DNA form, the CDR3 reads TGTGCCAGCAGTGACTCGGCTTCTCAGTACTTC. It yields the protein CASSDSASQYF.

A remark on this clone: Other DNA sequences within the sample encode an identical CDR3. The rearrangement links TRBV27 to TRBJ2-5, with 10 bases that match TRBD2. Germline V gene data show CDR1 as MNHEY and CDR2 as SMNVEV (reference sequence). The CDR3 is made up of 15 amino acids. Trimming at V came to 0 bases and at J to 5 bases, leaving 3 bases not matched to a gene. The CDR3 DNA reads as TGTGCCAGCAGTTTATCGGGACTAGCGCGGGAGACCCAGTACTTC. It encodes CASSLSGLARETQYF.

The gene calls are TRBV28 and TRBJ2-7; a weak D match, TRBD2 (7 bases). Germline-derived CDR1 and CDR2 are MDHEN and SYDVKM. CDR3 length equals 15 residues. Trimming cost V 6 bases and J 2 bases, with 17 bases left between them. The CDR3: CASSEGGGVPYEQYF. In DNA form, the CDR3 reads TGTGCCAGCAGCGAAGGGGGGGGCGTCCCCTACGAGCAGTACTTC.

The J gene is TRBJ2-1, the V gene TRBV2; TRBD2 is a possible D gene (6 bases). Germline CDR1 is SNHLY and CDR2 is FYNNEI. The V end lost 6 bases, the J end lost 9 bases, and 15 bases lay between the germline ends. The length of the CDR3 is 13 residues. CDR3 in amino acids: CASSAGTYGEQFF. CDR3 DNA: TGTGCCAGCAGCGCAGGGACTTACGGTGAGCAGTTCTTC.

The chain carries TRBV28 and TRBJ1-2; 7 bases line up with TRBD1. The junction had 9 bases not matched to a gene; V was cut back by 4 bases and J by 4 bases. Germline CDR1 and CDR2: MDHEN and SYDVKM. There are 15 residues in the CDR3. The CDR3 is CASSYPTGHSYGYTF. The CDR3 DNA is TGTGCCAGCAGTTATCCGACAGGGCATTCCTATGGCTACACCTTC.

The CDR3 DNA follows: TGTGCCAGCAGCTTGTTCAGACCTAACTATGGCTACACCTTC. Protein: CASSLFRPNYGYTF. V gene TRBV11-2 combines with J gene TRBJ1-2, with D hard to call. V dropped 3 bases and J dropped 0 bases, with 8 bases sitting between them. CDR1 is SGHAT, CDR2 FQNNGV, per germline. The CDR3 is made up of 14 amino acids. The full variable domain, its missing parts supplied by reference TRBV11-2 and TRBJ1-2, is EAGVAQSPRYKIIEKRQSVAFWCNPISGHATLYWYQQILGQGPKLLIQFQNNGVVDDSQLPKDRFSAERLKGVDSTLKIQPAKLEDSAVYLCASSLFRPNYGYTFGSGTRLTVV.

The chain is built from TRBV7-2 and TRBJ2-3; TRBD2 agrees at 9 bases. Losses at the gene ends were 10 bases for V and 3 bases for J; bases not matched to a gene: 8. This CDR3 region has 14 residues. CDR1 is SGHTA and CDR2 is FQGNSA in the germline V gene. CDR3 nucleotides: TGTGCCACCTCCGGCGGGGGGGGGACAGATACGCAGTATTTT. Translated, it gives CATSGGGGTDTQYF.

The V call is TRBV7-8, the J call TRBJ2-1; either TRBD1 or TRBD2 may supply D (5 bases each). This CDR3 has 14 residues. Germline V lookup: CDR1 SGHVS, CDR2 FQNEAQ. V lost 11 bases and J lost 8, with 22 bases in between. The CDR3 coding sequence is TGTGCCGGGGCCCTCCGAGGGTTGAGGGATGAGCAGTTCTTC. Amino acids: CAGALRGLRDEQFF.

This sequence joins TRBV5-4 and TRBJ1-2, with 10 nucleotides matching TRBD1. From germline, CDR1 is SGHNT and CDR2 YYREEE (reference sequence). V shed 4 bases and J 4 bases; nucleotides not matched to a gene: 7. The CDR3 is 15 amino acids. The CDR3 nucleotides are TGTGCCAGCAGCCGGGACAGGGGTGTATTCTATGGCTACACCTTC. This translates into CASSRDRGVFYGYTF.

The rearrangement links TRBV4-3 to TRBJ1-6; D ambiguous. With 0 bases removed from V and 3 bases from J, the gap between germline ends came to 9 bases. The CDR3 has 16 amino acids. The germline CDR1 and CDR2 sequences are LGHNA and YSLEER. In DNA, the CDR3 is TGCGCCAGCAGCCAAGATCTGACATACTATAATTCACCCCTCCACTTT. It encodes CASSQDLTYYNSPLHF.

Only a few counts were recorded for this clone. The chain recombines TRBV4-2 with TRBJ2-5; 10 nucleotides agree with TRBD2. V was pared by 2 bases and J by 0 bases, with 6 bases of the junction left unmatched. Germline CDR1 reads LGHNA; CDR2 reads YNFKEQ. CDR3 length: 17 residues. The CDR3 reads CASSQRSSGGYQETQYF. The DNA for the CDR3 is TGTGCCAGCAGCCAAAGGAGTAGCGGGGGGTACCAAGAGACCCAGTACTTC.

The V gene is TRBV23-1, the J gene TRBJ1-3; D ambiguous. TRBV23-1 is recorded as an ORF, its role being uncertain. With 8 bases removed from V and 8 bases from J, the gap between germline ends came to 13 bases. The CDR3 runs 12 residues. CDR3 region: CASSPHPYTIYF. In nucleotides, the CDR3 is TGCGCCAGCTCCCCACACCCGTACACCATATATTTT.

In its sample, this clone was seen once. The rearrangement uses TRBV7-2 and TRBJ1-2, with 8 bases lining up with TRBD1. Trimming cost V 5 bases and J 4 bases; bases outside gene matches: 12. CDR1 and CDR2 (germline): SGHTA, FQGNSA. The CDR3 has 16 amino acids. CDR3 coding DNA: TGTGCCAGCAGCCTAAACCCGACAGGGGCCTCCTATGGCTACACCTTC. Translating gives CASSLNPTGASYGYTF.

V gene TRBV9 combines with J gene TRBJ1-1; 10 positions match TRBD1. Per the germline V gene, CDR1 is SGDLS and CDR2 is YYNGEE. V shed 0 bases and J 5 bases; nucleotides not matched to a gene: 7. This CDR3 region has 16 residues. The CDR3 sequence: CASSVGLGGQGTEAFF. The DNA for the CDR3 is TGTGCCAGCAGCGTAGGATTAGGGGGACAGGGGACTGAAGCTTTCTTT.

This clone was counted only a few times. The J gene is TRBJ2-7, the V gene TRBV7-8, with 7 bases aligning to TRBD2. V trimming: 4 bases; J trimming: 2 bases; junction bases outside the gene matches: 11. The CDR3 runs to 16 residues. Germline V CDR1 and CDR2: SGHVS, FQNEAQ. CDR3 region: CASSSEAGRSPYEQYF. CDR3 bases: TGTGCCAGCAGCTCCGAAGCGGGGCGTTCGCCCTACGAGCAGTACTTC.

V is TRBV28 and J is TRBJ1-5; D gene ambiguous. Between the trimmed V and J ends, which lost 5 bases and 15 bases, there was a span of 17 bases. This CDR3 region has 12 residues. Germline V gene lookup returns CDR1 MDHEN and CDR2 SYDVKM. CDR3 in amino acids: CASSLVFGEWHF. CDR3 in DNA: TGTGCCAGCAGTCTGGTCTTTGGGGAGTGGCATTTT.

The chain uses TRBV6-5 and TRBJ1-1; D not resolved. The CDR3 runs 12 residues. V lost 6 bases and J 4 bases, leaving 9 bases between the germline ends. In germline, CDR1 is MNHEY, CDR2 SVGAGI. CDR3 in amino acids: CASSLHSTEAFF. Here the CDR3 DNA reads TGTGCCAGCAGCCTACATAGCACTGAAGCTTTCTTT.

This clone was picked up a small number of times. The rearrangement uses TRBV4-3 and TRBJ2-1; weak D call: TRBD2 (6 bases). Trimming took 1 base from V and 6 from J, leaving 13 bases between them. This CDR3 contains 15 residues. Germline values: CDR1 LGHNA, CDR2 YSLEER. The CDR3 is CASSQGRGRGNEQFF. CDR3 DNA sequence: TGCGCCAGCAGCCAAGGGAGGGGAAGGGGCAATGAGCAGTTCTTC.

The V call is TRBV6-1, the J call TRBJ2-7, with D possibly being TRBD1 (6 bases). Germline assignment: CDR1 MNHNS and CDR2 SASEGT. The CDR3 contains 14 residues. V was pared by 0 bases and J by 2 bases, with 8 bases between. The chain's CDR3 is CASSEANRAYEQYF. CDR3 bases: TGTGCCAGCAGTGAAGCAAACAGGGCCTACGAGCAGTACTTC.

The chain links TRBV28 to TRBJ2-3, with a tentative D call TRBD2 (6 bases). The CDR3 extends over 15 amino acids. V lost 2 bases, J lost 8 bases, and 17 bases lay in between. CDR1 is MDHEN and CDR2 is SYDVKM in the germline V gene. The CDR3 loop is CASSLIGGPQATQYF. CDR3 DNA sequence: TGTGCCAGCAGTTTAATCGGGGGACCACAGGCTACGCAGTATTTT.